The text below deals with one T cell receptor (beta chain). The antigen is unknown. The CDR3 is 17 residues long. With 0 bases removed from V and 4 bases from J, the gap between germline ends came to 17 bases. From germline, CDR1 is LNHNV and CDR2 YYDKDF (reference sequence). PCR amplification relied on 60 Vbeta primers (plus 13 Jbeta primers). Libraries were prepared by immunoSEQ multiplex PCR; TCRdb keeps only in-frame clonotypes and omits some of them. Of about 120,000 clones in the sample, approximately 80% were seen once. The data belong to a study of cytomegalovirus exposure and HLA in healthy donors. The study's findings and limits: The productive fraction for most TCR beta V segments was about 90% or about 30% in an earlier analysis. According to reports, the classifier identified cytomegalovirus status with high specificity and sensitivity.

The sample taken for sequencing was PBMCs. This rearrangement joins TRBV15 to TRBJ2-3, with D tentatively TRBD2 (5 bases). This TCR was sampled from a man aged 35 to 55 in good health and CMV-seronegative. This CDR3 reads CATSRDPSRDSADTQYF. CDR3 bases: TGTGCCACCAGCAGAGATCCGTCGAGGGATAGTGCAGATACGCAGTATTTT.